The 20 T cell receptor beta chains below all came from one sample that was sequenced in a study of beta chain features in type 1 diabetes. Broader study findings: In all four CD4+ subsets, TCRB CDR3 length was significantly, moderately reduced in type 1 diabetes.

Their specific antigens are unknown. Investigators reverse transcribed all isolated RNA, so they sequenced expressed TCRB transcripts. Profiling relied on immunoSEQ multiplex PCR, and the TCRdb table lists in-frame clones only, not all of them. The sample records approximately 170,000 clones, 6% to 9% being singletons. Sequenced input: central memory CD4+ T cells from blood. The receptors were gathered from a man aged 18 to 29 with type 1 diabetes.

This clone has at least ten counts. The genes are TRBV7-2 and TRBJ2-5; 7 bases are a match to TRBD2. The CDR3 sequence is 14 residues long. CDR1 and CDR2 (germline): SGHTA, FQGNSA. V lost 5 bases and J lost 2; bases outside the gene matches: 5. Here the CDR3 reads CASSPNGGQETQYF. CDR3 nucleotide sequence: TGTGCCAGCAGCCCCAACGGGGGGCAAGAGACCCAGTACTTC.

This clone is a singleton in its sample. The chain is built from TRBV6-5 and TRBJ2-7, with a tentative D call TRBD1 (6 bases). The germline V and J ends were trimmed by 5 bases and 5 bases, with 16 bases remaining between them. This CDR3 comprises 14 residues. Germline lookup yields CDR1 MNHEY and CDR2 SVGAGI. The CDR3 sequence is CASSRTPGQNEQYF. The CDR3 DNA reads TGTGCCAGCAGTCGCACACCCGGACAGAACGAGCAGTACTTC.

This chain connects TRBV5-4 to TRBJ1-2, with TRBD1 matching over 10 bases. Germline CDR1 and CDR2: SGHNT and YYREEE (reference sequence). V lost 4 bases, J lost 4 bases, and 7 bases stayed unmatched. CDR3 length equals 15 residues. CDR3 nucleotides: TGTGCCAGCAGCCTAGACAGGGGGCAGAGCTATGGCTACACCTTC. Amino acid sequence: CASSLDRGQSYGYTF.

The chain combines TRBV6-6 with TRBJ2-2; D is possibly TRBD1 (6 bases). The CDR3 contains 12 residues. V lost 7 bases and J lost 6, with 9 bases in between. Germline CDR1 MNHNY, CDR2 SVGAGI (reference sequence). The CDR3 sequence is CASTRTAGELFF. The CDR3 coding sequence is TGTGCCAGCACCCGGACAGCCGGGGAGCTGTTTTTT.

The rearrangement joins TRBV7-2 to TRBJ1-5, with 8 nucleotides matching TRBD1. The CDR3 is 15 amino acids. Germline V gene lookup returns CDR1 SGHTA and CDR2 FQGNSA. Unmatched junction bases numbered 9, after V lost 6 bases and J lost 5 bases. The CDR3 loop is CASRFDRGGDQPQHF. The CDR3 nucleotides read TGTGCCAGCAGATTCGACAGGGGTGGCGATCAGCCCCAGCATTTT.

CDR3: CAISGVSSGSDEQFF. The CDR3 region has the DNA TGTGCCATCAGTGGGGTCTCTAGCGGGAGTGATGAGCAGTTCTTC. The rearrangement joins TRBV10-3 to TRBJ2-1, with 10 bases identical to TRBD2. CDR3 size: 15 residues. V dropped 4 bases and J dropped 8; count of bases not matched to a gene: 8. In germline, CDR1 is ENHRY, CDR2 SYGVKD.

This clone was observed a handful of times. The chain combines TRBV6-6 with TRBJ2-7; weak D call: TRBD1 (6 bases). CDR3 length equals 12 residues. The V and J ends lost 5 bases and 5 bases respectively, with 10 bases between them. Germline CDR1 MNHNY, CDR2 SVGAGI (reference sequence). CDR3 residues: CASSAQGDEQYF. As DNA, the CDR3 is TGTGCCAGCAGTGCACAGGGAGACGAGCAGTACTTC.

In its sample, this clone was seen a few times. A read error may account for a junction end that differs from germline. The V gene is TRBV5-4, the J gene TRBJ2-1; TRBD2 matches at 13 bases. This CDR3 has 16 amino acids. Germline V CDR1 and CDR2: SGHNT, YYREEE (reference sequence). The CDR3 sequence is CASSLGLRLAGGPTVF. CDR3 sequence (DNA): TGTGCCAGCAGCTTGGGTCTACGACTAGCGGGAGGCCCAACAGTCTTC. Together with reference TRBV5-4 and TRBJ2-1, the CDR3 gives the full variable domain: ETGVTQSPTHLIKTRGQQVTLRCSSQSGHNTVSWYQQALGQGPQFIFQYYREEENGRGNFPPRFSGLQFPNYSSELNVNALELDDSALYLCASSLGLRLAGGPTVFGPGTRLTVL.

This clone was picked up a small number of times. This chain connects TRBV11-2 to TRBJ2-7; TRBD1 might be the D (6 bases). The CDR3 length is 12 residues. Germline values: CDR1 SGHAT, CDR2 FQNNGV. Deletions cut 5 bases from V and 7 bases from J, with 12 bases between. CDR3 DNA: TGTGCCAGCAGCCCTACAGGGTGGGAGCAGTACTTC. This translates into CASSPTGWEQYF.

This clone was seen only a few times. This rearrangement joins TRBV4-3 to TRBJ2-1, with D maybe TRBD1 (5 bases). This CDR3 contains 15 residues. Germline CDR1 is LGHNA and CDR2 is YSLEER. V lost 5 bases to trimming and J lost 0 bases, with 11 bases between them. CDR3 nucleotides: TGCGCCAGCAGCTTGACAGACGCCTCCTACAATGAGCAGTTCTTC. Protein product: CASSLTDASYNEQFF.

The chain joins TRBV18 to TRBJ2-2; 11 nucleotides match TRBD2. The length of the CDR3 is 16 residues. Per germline, CDR1 KGHSH and CDR2 LQKENI. With 6 bases clipped from V and 6 bases from J, the junction kept 9 bases outside the gene matches. The CDR3 coding sequence is TGTGCCAGCTCTGCAACGACTAGCGGGACGGCCGGGGAGCTGTTTTTT. It is translated as CASSATTSGTAGELFF. The full variable domain, in which reference TRBV18 and TRBJ2-2 provide the parts outside the CDR3, is NAGVMQNPRHLVRRRGQEARLRCSPMKGHSHVYWYRQLPEEGLKFMVYLQKENIIDESGMPKERFSAEFPKEGPSILRIQQVVRGDSAAYFCASSATTSGTAGELFFGEGSRLTVL.

This clone was recorded at least ten times. The rearrangement joins TRBV21-1 to TRBJ1-1; the D call of TRBD1 is as the table states it, not checked on the DNA. TRBV21-1 is classified as a pseudogene. CDR3 length: 13 amino acids. CDR3 coding DNA: TGTGCCAGCAGCTCGGGACATAACACTGAAGCTTTCTTT. It is translated as CASSSGHNTEAFF.

This clone was seen a handful of times. The J gene is TRBJ1-2, the V gene TRBV5-6; 7 nucleotides align to TRBD1. This CDR3 contains 18 residues. Germline assignment: CDR1 SGHDT and CDR2 YYEEEE. The V gene end was trimmed by 1 base and the J gene end by 0 bases; junction bases not matched to a gene: 12. The CDR3 coding sequence is TGTGCCAGCAGCTTGAAGGGGGCACTATCAAAAGCTAACTATGGCTACACCTTC. Translation: CASSLKGALSKANYGYTF.

This chain joins TRBV9 and TRBJ2-3, with 11 bases lining up with TRBD2. After removal of 3 bases from V and 5 bases from J, the junction contained 8 bases not matched to a gene. The CDR3 has 16 residues. Germline CDR1 is SGDLS and CDR2 is YYNGEE. The CDR3, as DNA: TGTGCCAGCAGCGGCAATAGCGGGGGGGCGGGAGATACGCAGTATTTT. The encoded protein is CASSGNSGGAGDTQYF.

This clone occurred a few times. The chain employs TRBV14 and TRBJ1-2, with a weak D call TRBD1 (5 bases). Trimming removed 4 bases at V and 5 bases at J, with 17 bases between. This CDR3 is built from 15 residues. Germline V gene lookup returns CDR1 SGHDN and CDR2 FVKESK. In DNA, the CDR3 is TGTGCCAGCAGCCTAAAGGGGACGGGAGAATATGGCTACACCTTC. This gives the protein CASSLKGTGEYGYTF.

This clone has a handful of counts. The CDR3 loop is CASEAARETQYF. In DNA form, the CDR3 reads TGTGCCAGTGAGGCGGCGAGGGAGACCCAGTACTTC. The chain couples TRBV7-2 to TRBJ2-5, with D unresolved. Trimming pared 9 bases from V and 5 bases from J, leaving 13 bases between. Per germline, CDR1 SGHTA and CDR2 FQGNSA. The CDR3 loop spans 12 amino acids.

The rearrangement joins TRBV28 to TRBJ2-1; 8 bases align to TRBD2. The V and J ends lost 4 bases and 8 bases, in that order; junction bases with no gene match: 10. This CDR3 has 15 amino acids. CDR1 MDHEN and CDR2 SYDVKM come from the germline V gene. The CDR3 DNA is TGTGCCAGCAGTTCATCCGGACTAGCAGTAGATGAGCAGTTCTTC. This encodes CASSSSGLAVDEQFF.

There are a few counts of this clone. The chain couples TRBV2 to TRBJ1-5; D is unresolved. CDR1 SNHLY and CDR2 FYNNEI come from the germline V gene. The CDR3 is 9 amino acids. V shed 7 bases and J shed 7 bases, with 2 bases lying between them. CDR3 nucleotides: TGTGCCAGCACACAGCCCCAGCATTTT. This encodes CASTQPQHF.

The chain couples TRBV28 to TRBJ1-2; D unclear. The CDR3 totals 16 residues. V was clipped by 7 bases and J by 4 bases, with 22 bases between them. The germline CDR1 and CDR2 sequences are MDHEN and SYDVKM. CDR3 nucleotide sequence: TGTGCCAGCACCAACCCTGGGGAGGCTTCTACCTATGGCTACACCTTC. It is translated as CASTNPGEASTYGYTF.

This clone turned up a few times. The chain carries TRBV9 and TRBJ2-2, with TRBD1 matching over 7 bases. This CDR3 is built from 16 residues. V trimming: 0 bases; J trimming: 4 bases; junction bases outside the gene matches: 6. CDR1 and CDR2 from the germline V gene are SGDLS and YYNGEE. The CDR3 coding sequence is TGTGCCAGCAGCGTAGAGTCAGGGGGTGGCACCGGGGAGCTGTTTTTT. It specifies CASSVESGGGTGELFF.